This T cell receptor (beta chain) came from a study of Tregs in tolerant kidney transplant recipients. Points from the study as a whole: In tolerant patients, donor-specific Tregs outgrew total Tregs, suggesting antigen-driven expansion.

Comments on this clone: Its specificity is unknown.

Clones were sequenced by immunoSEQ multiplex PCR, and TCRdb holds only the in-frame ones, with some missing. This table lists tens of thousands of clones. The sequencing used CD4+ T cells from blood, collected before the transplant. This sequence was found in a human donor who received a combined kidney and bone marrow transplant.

CDR3 region: CAWSPRGDRATSNYGYTF. The part of the CDR3 DNA that was read is TGTGCCTGGAGTCCGCGGGGGGACAGGGCGACTTCAAACTATGGC. This chain uses TRBV30 with TRBJ1-2, with TRBD1 matching over 9 bases. The CDR3 end is not reached by the read, which stops 3 residues before it; the germline J gene fills it in. The CDR3 runs to 18 residues. Unmatched junction bases numbered 15, after V lost 2 bases and J lost 2 bases. Per the germline V gene, CDR1 is GTSNPN and CDR2 is SVGIG (reference sequence).